This T cell receptor beta chain was retrieved from a study of T cell clonotyping in hematopoietic cell transplantation. Here immunoSEQ multiplex PCR was the method, and the copy in TCRdb shows in-frame clones only, minus some. The sample has over 10,000 clones, approximately 83% seen once; the top ten hold about 17%. Time point in this sample: recipient sample about 28 days before transplant, after cytoreduction. CDR1 SGHDT and CDR2 YYEEEE come from the germline V gene. V dropped 4 bases and J dropped 1 base, with 9 bases sitting between them. CDR3 length equals 13 residues. The TCR comes from a man in his 60s with acute myeloid leukemia. Some clones in this sample may be carry-over from other donors' samples. The sequenced sample was peripheral blood mononuclear cells, obtained before stem cell transplant. V is TRBV5-6 and J is TRBJ2-7; D is unclear. CDR3 nucleotide sequence: TGTGCCAGCAGCATTGACGAGTCCTACGAGCAGTACTTC. Translating gives CASSIDESYEQYF. Supplemented by reference TRBV5-6 and TRBJ2-7, the full variable domain reads DAGVTQSPTHLIKTRGQQVTLRCSPKSGHDTVSWYQQALGQGPQFIFQYYEEEERQRGNFPDRFSGHQFPNYSSELNVNALLLGDSALYLCASSIDESYEQYFGPGTRLTVT.